The T cell receptor (beta chain) under discussion was sequenced for a study of blood T cell repertoires in COVID-19 (dated by TCRdb to 2020 to 2022). Regarding the complete study: The collaborator samples originated in the United States, Italy and Spain and spanned the acute and convalescent phases of COVID-19. Subjects who had been exposed to COVID-19, were actively infected with it, or had recovered from it provided the deeply sampled blood TCRbeta repertoires that made up the dataset. Samples were obtained from the ongoing ImmuneRACE study (first 160 participants) and from 1,200 or so subjects provided by 6 global collaborators. Sample metadata almost always included a de-identified subject ID, COVID-19 status, age in years and sex. Where available, HLA class I and class II types were obtained from metadata supplied by the sample provider rather than from assay-based typing. The prospective study material was composed of cDNA or gDNA derived from T cells, B-cell-depleted T cells, or PBMCs. A freely available public database, intended as a resource for researchers studying the immune response to SARS-CoV-2, is where the repertoires were released.

TCRbeta CDR3 regions were amplified from genomic DNA by means of the immunoSEQ Assay, a bias-controlled multiplex PCR. On the study's bioinformatics: Within the assay, amplification of reference gene primers was used to estimate how many nucleated cells each sample contained. Sequence reads were collapsed and filtered to measure the absolute abundance of every unique TCRbeta CDR3 rearrangement. Productive Simpson clonality was computed per sample as the square root of Simpson's diversity index over productive rearrangements. The table was pulled from immuneACCESS by TCRdb, which kept in-frame rearrangements only. Such tables lose some clones; where checked, under half of the loss comes from unresolved V genes, and the rest has no known cause. That table supplies the V and J calls and clone size; D and trimming were determined from the DNA. The sample data list some 300,000 clones, and more than 80% of these were observed just once. The ten most abundant clones make up 6.3% of the sample.

As regards this clone: What this receptor recognizes is not known. No base-level quality is on record; no much larger clone is a single base apart.

Taken from cysteine to phenylalanine, the CDR3 has 17 residues. Only CDR3 DNA remains: 51 bases, in frame from the first base. According to the germline V gene (reference sequence), CDR1 reads LNHDA and CDR2 reads SQIVND. V is pruned by 5 bases and J by 4 bases, leaving 11 bases of the junction without a gene match. One collaborating source in Seattle enrolled patients while the patients were actively infected and followed the patients over time throughout the course of disease. Each collaborating institution followed its own protocols to collect whole blood in K2EDTA tubes. Collaborator samples were shipped for TCRbeta analysis as frozen whole blood, isolated PBMCs, or DNA extracted from either sample type. What the study reported, not specific to this receptor: Clinical and demographic metadata were provided uncurated, with the amount varying by source and participant.

Sequenced material: peripheral blood. The V gene is TRBV19 and the J gene is TRBJ1-5, with 10 bases in between that match TRBD1. This receptor was identified in a woman in her fifties or sixties with COVID-19, enrolled during active disease. The CDR3 protein is CASSLSGGDRGNQPQHF. Here is the DNA: TGTGCCAGTAGTCTGTCCGGAGGGGACAGGGGAAATCAGCCCCAGCATTTT.